This T cell receptor beta chain was recovered during a study of Graves' ophthalmopathy and Graves' hyperthyroidism. In the study overall: Peripheral blood sampling preceded any treatment and occurred at initial diagnosis. Study-wide findings and caveats: Cross-validated, the 13-signature model showed 87.88%/81.08% sensitivity/specificity, and 80%/75% in the test set.

This clonotype was seen repeatedly, ten times or more. The antigen is undetermined. The germline V gene encodes CDR1 DFQATT and CDR2 SNEGSKA (reference sequence). V gave up 6 bases and J gave up 0 bases, with 9 bases separating them. This CDR3 is built from 12 residues. CDR3 regions of TCR beta were amplified from RNA transcripts. In the first round, RT-PCR was carried out with HTBI primers, and a multiplex PCR formed the second round. Using its own MiXCR run on the multiplex PCR reads, TCRdb lists one record per CDR3 protein. The table has 210,000 or so distinct CDR3 sequences, 29% seen once. The rearrangement joins TRBV20-1 to TRBJ2-7; TRBD2 might be the D (5 bases). The source of this sequence is a man aged 45-65 years with Graves' ophthalmopathy. The specimen was peripheral blood. CDR3 loop: CSAKRNSYEQYF. The CDR3 region has the DNA TGCAGTGCCAAGCGGAACTCCTACGAGCAGTACTTC.